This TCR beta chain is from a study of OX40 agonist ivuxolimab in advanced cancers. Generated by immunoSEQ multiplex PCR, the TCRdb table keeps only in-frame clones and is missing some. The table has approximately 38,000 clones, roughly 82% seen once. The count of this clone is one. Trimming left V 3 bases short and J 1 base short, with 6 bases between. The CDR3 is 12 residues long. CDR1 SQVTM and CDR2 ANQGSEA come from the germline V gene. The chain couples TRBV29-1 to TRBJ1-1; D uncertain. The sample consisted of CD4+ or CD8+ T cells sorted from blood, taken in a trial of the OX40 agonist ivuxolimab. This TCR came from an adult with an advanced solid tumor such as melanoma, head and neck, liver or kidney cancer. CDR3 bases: TGCAGCGTTGAGCCCGGGAACACTGAAGCTTTCTTT. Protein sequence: CSVEPGNTEAFF.